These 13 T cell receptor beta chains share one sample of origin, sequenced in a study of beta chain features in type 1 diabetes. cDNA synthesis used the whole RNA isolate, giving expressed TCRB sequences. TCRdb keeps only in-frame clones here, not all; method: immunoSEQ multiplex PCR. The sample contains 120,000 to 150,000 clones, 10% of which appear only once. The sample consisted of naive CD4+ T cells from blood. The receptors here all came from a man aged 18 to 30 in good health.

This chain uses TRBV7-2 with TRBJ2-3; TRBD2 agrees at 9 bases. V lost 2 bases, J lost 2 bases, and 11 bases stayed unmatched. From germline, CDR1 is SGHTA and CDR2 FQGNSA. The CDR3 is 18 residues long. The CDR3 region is CASSLHSGLANPTDTQYF. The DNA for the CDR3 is TGTGCCAGCAGCTTACATTCGGGACTAGCCAACCCCACAGATACGCAGTATTTT.

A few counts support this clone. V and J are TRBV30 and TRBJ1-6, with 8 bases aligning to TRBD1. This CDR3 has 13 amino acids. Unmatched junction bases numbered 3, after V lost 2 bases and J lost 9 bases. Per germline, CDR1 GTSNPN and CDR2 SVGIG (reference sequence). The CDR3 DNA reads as TGTGCCTGGAGTCAGGGGGCGGGTTCACCCCTCCACTTT. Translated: CAWSQGAGSPLHF.

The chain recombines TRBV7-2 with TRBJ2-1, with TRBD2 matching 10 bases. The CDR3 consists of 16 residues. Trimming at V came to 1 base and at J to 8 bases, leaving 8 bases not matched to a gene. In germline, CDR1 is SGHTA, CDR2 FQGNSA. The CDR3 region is CASSLGISGGPDEQFF. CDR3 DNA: TGTGCCAGCAGCTTAGGTATTAGCGGGGGGCCAGATGAGCAGTTCTTC.

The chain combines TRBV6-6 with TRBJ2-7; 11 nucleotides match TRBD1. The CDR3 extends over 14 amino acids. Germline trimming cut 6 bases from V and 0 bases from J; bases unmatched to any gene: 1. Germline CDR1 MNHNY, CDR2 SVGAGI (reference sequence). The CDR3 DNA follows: TGTGCCAGCAGGGGACAGGGGGGCTCCTACGAGCAGTACTTC. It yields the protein CASRGQGGSYEQYF.

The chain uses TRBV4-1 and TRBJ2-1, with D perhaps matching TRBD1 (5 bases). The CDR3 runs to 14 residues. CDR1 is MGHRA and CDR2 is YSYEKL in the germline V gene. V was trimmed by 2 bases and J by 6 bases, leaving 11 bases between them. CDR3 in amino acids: CASSQQTVFNEQFF. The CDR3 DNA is TGCGCCAGCAGCCAACAGACAGTTTTCAATGAGCAGTTCTTC.

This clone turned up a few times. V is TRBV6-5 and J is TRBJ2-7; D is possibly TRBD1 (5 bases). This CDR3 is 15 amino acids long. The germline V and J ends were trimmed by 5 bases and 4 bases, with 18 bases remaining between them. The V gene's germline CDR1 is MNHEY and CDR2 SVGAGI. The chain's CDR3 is CASSPQGAGFYEQYF. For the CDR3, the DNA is TGTGCCAGCAGTCCGCAGGGCGCTGGGTTTTACGAGCAGTACTTC.

CDR3 bases: TGTGCCAGCACCCCAGGGGGTAACCAAGAGACCCAGTACTTC. This translates into CASTPGGNQETQYF. The chain couples TRBV9 to TRBJ2-5, with 7 positions matching TRBD1. CDR3 size: 14 residues. V dropped 6 bases and J dropped 0; count of bases not matched to a gene: 5. CDR1 and CDR2 (germline): SGDLS, YYNGEE.

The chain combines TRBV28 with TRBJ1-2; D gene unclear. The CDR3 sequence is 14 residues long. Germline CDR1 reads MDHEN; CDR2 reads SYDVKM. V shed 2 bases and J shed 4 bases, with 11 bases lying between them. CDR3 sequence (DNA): TGTGCCAGCAGTTTAACTGAACAGACCTATGGCTACACCTTC. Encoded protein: CASSLTEQTYGYTF.

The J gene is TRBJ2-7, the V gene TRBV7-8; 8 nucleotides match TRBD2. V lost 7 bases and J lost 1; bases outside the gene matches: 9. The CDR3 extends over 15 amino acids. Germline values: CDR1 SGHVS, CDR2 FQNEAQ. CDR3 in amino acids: CASTRTSGSSYEQYF. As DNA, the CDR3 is TGTGCCAGCACGCGTACTAGCGGCTCTTCCTACGAGCAGTACTTC.

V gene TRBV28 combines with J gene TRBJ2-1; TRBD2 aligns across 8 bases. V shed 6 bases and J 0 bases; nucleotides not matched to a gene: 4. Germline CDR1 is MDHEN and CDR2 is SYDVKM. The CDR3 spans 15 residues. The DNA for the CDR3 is TGTGCCAGCAGATTCGGGGGGGGCTCCTACAATGAGCAGTTCTTC. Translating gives CASRFGGGSYNEQFF. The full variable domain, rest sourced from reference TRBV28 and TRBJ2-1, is DVKVTQSSRYLVKRTGEKVFLECVQDMDHENMFWYRQDPGLGLRLIYFSYDVKMKEKGDIPEGYSVSREKKERFSLILESASTNQTSMYLCASRFGGGSYNEQFFGPGTRLTVL.

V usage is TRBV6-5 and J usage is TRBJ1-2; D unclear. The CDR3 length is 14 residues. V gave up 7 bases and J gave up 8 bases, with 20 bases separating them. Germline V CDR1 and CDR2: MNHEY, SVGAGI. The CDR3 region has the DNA TGTGCCAGCACCGAGGACTCGCTAAGAGGCGGCTACACCTTC. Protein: CASTEDSLRGGYTF.

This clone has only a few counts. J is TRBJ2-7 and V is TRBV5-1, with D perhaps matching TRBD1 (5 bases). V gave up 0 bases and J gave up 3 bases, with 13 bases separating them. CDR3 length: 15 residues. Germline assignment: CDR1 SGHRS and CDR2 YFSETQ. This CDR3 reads CASSLVAGYGYEQYF. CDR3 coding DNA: TGCGCCAGCAGCTTGGTGGCAGGGTACGGCTACGAGCAGTACTTC.

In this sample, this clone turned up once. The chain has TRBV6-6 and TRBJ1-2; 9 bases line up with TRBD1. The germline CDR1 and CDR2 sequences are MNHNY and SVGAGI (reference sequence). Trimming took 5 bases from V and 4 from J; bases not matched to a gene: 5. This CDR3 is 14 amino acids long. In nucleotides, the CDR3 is TGTGCCAGCAGTGACCGGGACAGGGTCTATGGCTACACCTTC. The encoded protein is CASSDRDRVYGYTF.